The 29 T cell receptor beta chains given below trace back to one sample, sequenced in a study of T cell repertoires in cytomegalovirus infection. Via MiXCR, TCRdb re-called the reads, giving one row per CDR3 protein. The table includes roughly 920,000 distinct CDR3 sequences, roughly 30% detected once. Their cognate antigens are unknown. Sample: cultured CD8+ T cells from PBMCs, taken from culture after CMV antigen stimulation. All receptors derive from a human donor in good health (CMV status not recorded). Some clones in this sample may be carry-over from other donors' samples.

This clonotype has just a few counts. The chain carries TRBV7-9 and TRBJ2-1; D is ambiguous. The CDR3 is 15 amino acids. The V gene lost 2 bases and the J gene lost 0 bases, with 8 bases spanning the gap. Per germline, CDR1 SEHNR and CDR2 FQNEAQ (reference sequence). This CDR3 is CASSLKKSSYNEQFF. The CDR3 DNA reads TGTGCCAGCAGCTTAAAAAAGAGCTCCTACAATGAGCAGTTCTTC.

The rearrangement uses TRBV7-9 and TRBJ1-1, with no clear D. The CDR3 is 12 amino acids. The V and J ends lost 5 bases and 3 bases respectively, with 7 bases between them. In germline, CDR1 is SEHNR, CDR2 FQNEAQ (reference sequence). DNA for the CDR3: TGTGCCAGCAGCAGGCCCCACACTGAAGCTTTCTTT. Its protein product is CASSRPHTEAFF.

On this clonotype itself: It may be a read error: a sequence one base away is much more abundant. The genes are TRBV24-1 and TRBJ2-2; maybe TRBD1 (5 bases). The CDR3 has 14 residues. Germline CDR1 and CDR2: KGHDR and SFDVKD. The CDR3 is CVTSDSRDTGELFF. Here the CDR3 DNA reads TGTGTCACCAGTGATTCCAGGGACACCGGGGAGCTGTTTTTT.

The chain links TRBV7-6 to TRBJ2-6; D perhaps matches TRBD1 (6 bases). The CDR3 consists of 17 residues. Trimming removed 5 bases from V and 4 bases from J, with 18 bases in between. Germline V gene data show CDR1 as SGHVS and CDR2 as FNYEAQ. The CDR3 DNA reads as TGTGCCAGCAGCCCGTTGACAGGTGGACCGGGGGCCAACGTCCTGACTTTC. This translates into CASSPLTGGPGANVLTF.

The V call is TRBV12-3 or TRBV12-4, the J call TRBJ1-2; a possible D gene is TRBD1 (5 bases). V dropped 6 bases and J dropped 6 bases, with 14 bases sitting between them. The CDR3 extends over 13 amino acids. The CDR3 is CASRTDSNHGYTF. Here the CDR3 DNA reads TGTGCCAGCAGAACCGACAGCAATCATGGCTACACCTTC.

Here the CDR3 DNA reads TGCAGTGCTAGACCCATAGCGGGGGGGCCTCCGGGCAATGAGCAGTTCTTC. This encodes CSARPIAGGPPGNEQFF. The J gene is TRBJ2-1, the V gene TRBV20-1, with TRBD2 matching over 11 bases. The J segment lost 6 bases and the V segment lost 2 bases, leaving 12 bases of the junction unmatched. The CDR3 has 17 residues. Germline V lookup: CDR1 DFQATT, CDR2 SNEGSKA (reference sequence).

Of note for this clonotype: This may stem from a read error, because a much larger clone lies one nucleotide away. The chain carries TRBV11-2 and TRBJ2-3; unclear D gene. There are 14 residues in the CDR3. Trimming removed 5 bases from V and 3 bases from J, with 12 bases in between. Germline V gene data show CDR1 as SGHAT and CDR2 as FQNNGV. The CDR3 bases are TGTGCCAGCAGCCATTCCCCCGGGACAGATACGCAGTATTTT. Encoded protein: CASSHSPGTDTQYF.

This clonotype was seen more than once but under ten times. The chain has TRBV5-6 and TRBJ1-5, with D possibly matching TRBD1 (6 bases). This CDR3 is built from 13 residues. V lost 2 bases and J 5 bases, leaving 8 bases between the germline ends. Germline values: CDR1 SGHDT, CDR2 YYEEEE. The CDR3 nucleotides are TGTGCCAGCAGCTTTGGGGGGCATCAGCCCCAGCATTTT. As protein: CASSFGGHQPQHF.

The chain joins TRBV4-2 to TRBJ1-2; D is undetermined. Germline CDR1 LGHNA, CDR2 YNFKEQ. V dropped 3 bases and J dropped 8 bases, with 19 bases sitting between them. The CDR3 runs 15 residues. The CDR3 region is CASSQAADTSRGYTF. In nucleotides, the CDR3 is TGTGCCAGCAGCCAGGCGGCGGATACTTCCAGGGGCTACACCTTC.

Many counts were recorded for this clonotype. The chain carries TRBV7-2 and TRBJ2-1; D uncertain. The CDR3 runs to 14 residues. Trimming shortened V by 7 bases and J by 0 bases, and 10 bases separated the two germline ends. Looked up from germline, CDR1 is SGHTA and CDR2 is FQGNSA. The CDR3 DNA sequence: TGTGCCAGCACCGACCATAGCTCCTACAATGAGCAGTTCTTC. Its protein product is CASTDHSSYNEQFF.

This clonotype was seen more than once but under ten times. The chain has TRBV7-6 and TRBJ2-5; the D gene could be TRBD1 or TRBD2 (6 bases each). The CDR3 runs 16 residues. Trimming took 5 bases from V and 4 from J, leaving 20 bases between them. Germline CDR1 and CDR2: SGHVS and FNYEAQ. CDR3: CASSNPPRGPGETQYF. In nucleotides, the CDR3 is TGTGCCAGCAGCAACCCTCCCCGGGGGCCAGGAGAGACCCAGTACTTC.

This chain uses TRBV14 with TRBJ2-2; D perhaps matches TRBD2 (5 bases). This CDR3 spans 16 amino acids. CDR1 SGHDN and CDR2 FVKESK come from the germline V gene. Trimming cost V 0 bases and J 6 bases, with 14 bases left between them. Here the CDR3 reads CASSQDLVAGAGELFF. DNA for the CDR3: TGTGCCAGCAGCCAAGATCTAGTAGCCGGGGCCGGGGAGCTGTTTTTT.

This clonotype showed up just once. V is TRBV28 and J is TRBJ2-3, with 10 bases lining up with TRBD2. The V gene's germline CDR1 is MDHEN and CDR2 SYDVKM. V lost 3 bases, J lost 0 bases, and 6 bases stayed unmatched. The CDR3 is 17 residues long. CDR3 in DNA: TGTGCCAGCAGTTTCGACTCTAGCGGGGGAAGCACAGATACGCAGTATTTT. Protein: CASSFDSSGGSTDTQYF.

Only a few counts were recorded for this clonotype. This chain connects TRBV6-8 to TRBJ1-2; a possible D gene is TRBD1 (5 bases). CDR1 and CDR2 from the germline V gene are MNHGY and SAAAGT. This CDR3 is built from 17 residues. V lost 2 bases, J lost 1 base, and 17 bases lay in between. The CDR3 nucleotides read TGTGCCAGCAGTTACGGTTACCGGGACCGGATTAACTATGGCTACACCTTC. Translation: CASSYGYRDRINYGYTF.

The CDR3 is CAISGRSGDYEQYF. CDR3 nucleotide sequence: TGTGCCATCAGTGGCCGAAGCGGGGACTACGAGCAGTACTTC. The chain combines TRBV10-3 with TRBJ2-7; 7 positions match TRBD2. The length of the CDR3 is 14 residues. V lost 4 bases, J lost 3 bases, and 6 bases stayed unmatched. Germline loops: CDR1 ENHRY, CDR2 SYGVKD.

The rearrangement links TRBV4-1 to TRBJ2-3; 7 nucleotides line up with TRBD2. Trimming took 1 base from V and 3 from J; bases not matched to a gene: 4. CDR3 length equals 15 residues. The germline gives CDR1 MGHRA, CDR2 YSYEKL. The CDR3 region is CASSQATGGTDTQYF. CDR3 coding DNA: TGCGCCAGCAGCCAAGCCACGGGGGGAACAGATACGCAGTATTTT.

The chain has TRBV28 and TRBJ1-1; 8 bases align to TRBD1. The CDR3 extends over 15 amino acids. Trimming cost V 6 bases and J 5 bases; bases outside gene matches: 11. Germline CDR1 MDHEN, CDR2 SYDVKM. In nucleotides, the CDR3 is TGTGCCAGCAGCACCGGGACAGGCATCGGAACTGAAGCTTTCTTT. As protein: CASSTGTGIGTEAFF.

The chain joins TRBV2 to TRBJ1-5; TRBD1 agrees at 7 bases. CDR1 and CDR2 (germline): SNHLY, FYNNEI. The junction had 5 bases not matched to a gene; V was cut back by 2 bases and J by 1 base. The CDR3 contains 16 residues. This chain's CDR3 is CASSELRDRSNQPQHF. The CDR3 region has the DNA TGTGCCAGCAGTGAACTCCGGGACAGAAGCAATCAGCCCCAGCATTTT.

The rearrangement joins TRBV20-1 to TRBJ1-5; 7 positions match TRBD1. Germline V lookup: CDR1 DFQATT, CDR2 SNEGSKA (reference sequence). The junction had 11 bases not matched to a gene; V was cut back by 2 bases and J by 7 bases. This CDR3 is built from 15 residues. CDR3 loop: CSARSGTATEQPQHF. In DNA, the CDR3 is TGCAGTGCTAGATCCGGGACAGCAACGGAGCAGCCCCAGCATTTT.

This clonotype was recorded a few times. The chain uses TRBV6-2 or TRBV6-3 and TRBJ1-2; 7 bases are a match to TRBD1. Germline CDR1 reads MNHEY; CDR2 reads SVGEGT. CDR3 length equals 13 residues. After removal of 7 bases from V and 2 bases from J, the junction contained 4 bases not matched to a gene. CDR3 nucleotides: TGTGCCAGCACCCCGGGACAGAACTATGGCTACACCTTC. Translated, it gives CASTPGQNYGYTF.

The chain links TRBV19 to TRBJ2-3, with a possible D match to TRBD2 (5 bases). This CDR3 region has 14 residues. V was shortened by 7 bases and J by 1 base, with 12 bases between the two germline ends. Germline-derived CDR1 and CDR2 are LNHDA and SQIVND (reference sequence). CDR3 sequence reads: CASNKDWGTDTQYF. CDR3 coding DNA: TGTGCCAGTAACAAGGACTGGGGCACAGATACGCAGTATTTT.

This clonotype was picked up many times. V is TRBV6-1 and J is TRBJ2-1; D uncertain. Per germline, CDR1 MNHNS and CDR2 SASEGT. Trimming removed 4 bases from V and 2 bases from J, with 9 bases in between. The CDR3 contains 14 residues. The CDR3 reads CASSGALTYNEQFF. The CDR3 coding sequence is TGTGCCAGCAGTGGGGCTCTGACCTACAATGAGCAGTTCTTC.

The genes are TRBV12-3 or TRBV12-4 and TRBJ1-1; no clear D. This CDR3 is built from 13 residues. The V and J ends lost 5 bases and 0 bases respectively, with 7 bases between them. The CDR3 DNA reads as TGTGCCAGCAGTATTTATATGAACACTGAAGCTTTCTTT. This gives the protein CASSIYMNTEAFF.

This clonotype was recorded once. The genes are TRBV27 and TRBJ1-6; D is perhaps TRBD1 (6 bases). V lost 3 bases and J 7 bases, leaving 13 bases between the germline ends. This CDR3 spans 15 amino acids. Per the germline V gene, CDR1 is MNHEY and CDR2 is SMNVEV (reference sequence). CDR3 amino acids: CASSFGNRVNSPLHF. CDR3 coding DNA: TGTGCCAGCAGTTTTGGGAACAGGGTAAATTCACCCCTCCACTTT.

The chain has TRBV19 and TRBJ1-2, with no clear D. Germline-derived CDR1 and CDR2 are LNHDA and SQIVND (reference sequence). V shed 4 bases and J shed 4 bases, with 16 bases lying between them. The CDR3 spans 15 residues. The CDR3 reads CASSTSLFAGYGYTF. The CDR3 coding sequence is TGTGCCAGTAGTACCTCATTATTCGCAGGCTATGGCTACACCTTC.

CDR3 sequence (DNA): TGTGCCAGCAGCCAACTGGGGGCCGGAGAGCAGTTCTTC. Translated: CASSQLGAGEQFF. This chain connects TRBV14 to TRBJ2-1, with a tentative D call TRBD1 (6 bases). Germline V gene lookup returns CDR1 SGHDN and CDR2 FVKESK. There are 13 residues in the CDR3. V lost 2 bases to trimming and J lost 10 bases, with 12 bases between them.

In this sample, this clonotype turned up a few times. V usage is TRBV12-3 or TRBV12-4 and J usage is TRBJ1-2; TRBD1 matches 9 bases. The CDR3 contains 16 residues. Unmatched junction bases numbered 11, after V lost 3 bases and J lost 6 bases. The CDR3 protein is CASSFRARQGEDGYTF. The CDR3, as DNA: TGTGCCAGCAGTTTTCGAGCCCGACAGGGGGAGGATGGCTACACCTTC.

The genes are TRBV24-1 and TRBJ1-1, with D unclear. Trimming removed 9 bases at V and 8 bases at J, with 9 bases between. This CDR3 is 10 amino acids long. Per the germline V gene, CDR1 is KGHDR and CDR2 is SFDVKD. The CDR3 region has the DNA TGTGCCACCGGGGTCCCCGAAGCTTTCTTT. Translated: CATGVPEAFF.

This chain joins TRBV9 and TRBJ2-3; D tentatively reads TRBD1 or TRBD2 (5 bases each). This CDR3 comprises 14 residues. CDR1 and CDR2 (germline): SGDLS, YYNGEE. The ends were cut back, 0 bases at V and 6 bases at J, with 11 bases in the middle. CDR3 sequence reads: CASSVARAGDTQYF. CDR3 coding DNA: TGTGCCAGCAGCGTAGCGAGGGCAGGGGATACGCAGTATTTT.